This T cell receptor beta chain appears in the sequencing data of a study of T-cell reconstitution after alpha-beta-depleted transplantation in children. General study results and limits: Most T-cell counts and diversity one year after the transplant came from T cells that were newly produced. Where some patients showed high TCRbeta diversity at day 60, it came from recipient T cells and thymic progenitors that had survived. Roughly two months post-transplant, alpha-beta T cells reportedly originated from several hundred graft clones that had expanded.

The TCRbeta library incorporated unique molecular identifiers. TCRdb re-called the PCR reads with MiXCR, one entry per CDR3 protein. Of fewer than 550,000 distinct CDR3 sequences listed, about an eighth are singletons. With respect to this clonotype: Its antigen remains unidentified.

The starting material was PBMCs, mostly from graft donor cells, obtained 180 days after TCRalphabeta/CD19-depleted stem cell transplant. The clonotype originates from a female patient aged 2-10 years who had a stem cell transplant for aplastic anemia, so the T cells may come from the graft donor.

The CDR3 here is CASRTGQGSDTQYF. The CDR3, as DNA: TGTGCCAGTAGAACCGGACAGGGGTCAGATACGCAGTATTTT. The rearrangement joins TRBV19 to TRBJ2-3; 9 bases line up with TRBD1. Germline assignment: CDR1 LNHDA and CDR2 SQIVND (reference sequence). V was clipped by 6 bases and J by 4 bases; unmatched bases: 5. The CDR3 is 14 residues long.